What follows describes a single TCR beta chain. What it binds is unknown. Sequencing used immunoSEQ multiplex PCR; TCRdb keeps in-frame clones, though not all of them. The table lists roughly 1,500,000 clones, approximately 98% of them singletons. This sample was included in a study of shared clonotypes between healthy human individuals. Study-wide results and limits: The donor pool, a small one, limited the genetic and exposure-history diversity represented. Memory subsets generally showed lower estimated richness than naive subsets.

This CDR3 contains 14 residues. Trimming stripped 6 bases from V and 5 bases from J, with 14 bases between. Germline-derived CDR1 and CDR2 are MNHNY and SVGAGI (reference sequence). The sequence derives from a man younger than 40 in good health. V is TRBV6-6 and J is TRBJ1-5; D is possibly TRBD1 (6 bases). The sequenced sample consisted of naive CD4+ T cells sorted from blood. Subset described: CD45RA+ positively selected. In DNA, the CDR3 is TGTGCCAGCAGCCTTCCAGGGGCCTATCAGCCCCAGCATTTT. Its protein product is CASSLPGAYQPQHF.